This T cell receptor (beta chain) was sequenced during a study of T cell responses to AZD1222 COVID-19 vaccine (dated by TCRdb to the early 2020s). With respect to the entire study: A total of roughly 240 trial participants underwent TCR sequencing, of whom 207 received two doses of AZD1222 and approximately 25 received two doses of the MenACWY control vaccine. Trial participants were enrolled by age into 18-55, 56-69 and 70-plus year subgroups, with about 150, 28 and 57 TCR-sequenced participants respectively.

Notes on this clone: This clone's antigen is unknown. No much larger clone is present one base from it, and per-base qualities are unavailable.

The full study reports these points: The 56-69-year group was small, and its depth increase did not reach significance, likely because of low power. After two AZD1222 doses, both the breadth and the depth of spike-specific TCRs were significantly higher than at day 0 and than in MenACWY recipients. Because no samples from the day 14 peak response were available, repertoires could be characterized only after the peak T cell response. Participants were mostly white British and included more females than males, and it was suggested by the authors that clonal diversity may have been underestimated. The whole spike protein was spanned by vaccine-associated CD4 TCRs, and dominant responses were seen in regions 160-218 and 743-854. Reportedly, almost half of the unique spike-specific TCRs recognized epitopes lying outside the regions that are mutated in the B.1.351 and B.1.1.7 variants. Conclusions about previously exposed vaccinees are limited because only 5 or 6 AZD1222 recipients were SARS-CoV-2 seropositive at baseline.

The CDR3 regions of human TCRbeta chains were analyzed by immunosequencing. Processing in the source paper ran as follows. TCRs in the repertoires were matched against a reference library of SARS-CoV-2-specific TCRs that had been generated with the MIRA antigen-specificity platform. Breadth was defined as the fraction of unique TCRs that were SARS-CoV-2-associated. Depth was defined as the fraction of total T cells that were SARS-CoV-2-associated. Using the MIRA data, every spike-specific TCR was mapped to the spike region that the TCR reacted to and assigned to either a CD4 or a CD8 class. Log10-transformed breadth and depth values were compared by one-way ANOVA with Sidak's multiple comparisons tests. The immuneACCESS repertoire file appears here via TCRdb, limited to in-frame rearrangements. These files lack a portion of the clones; in checked studies, under half of the deficit traces to unresolved V genes, and the cause of the others is not known. The V and J calls and the clone size are those of that table, but D and trimming were determined from the DNA. The sample has 150,000 to 200,000 clones on record, 88% of them singletons. Around a tenth of the sample is in the top ten clones.

The sample's time point, from its label and the paper: about 28 days (+/-7) after the second vaccine dose. AZD1222 recipients whose second dose came at about 4 weeks and those whose second dose came at about 12 weeks were combined into one group, since spike-specific TCR depth and breadth did not differ between the two schedules. Samples from vaccinated people were obtained from the UK trials COV001 and COV002, which included a single-blind randomized controlled phase 2/3 trial of AZD1222 (ChAdOx1 nCoV-19) in healthy adults. Trial participant PBMC samples were collected at day 0 and day 28 after the second dose for TCRbeta chain sequencing. The sequences come from peripheral blood, collected 28 days after the second AZD1222 dose. The receptor was derived from an adult who received the AZD1222 COVID-19 vaccine.

The CDR3 region reads CASRPGAMNTGELFF. At the DNA level, the sequence is TGCGCCAGCAGGCCGGGGGCAATGAACACCGGGGAGCTGTTTTTT. The rearrangement joined TRBV10-2 to TRBJ2-2, with the D gene possibly TRBD1 or TRBD2, each one fitting 6 bases. Including cysteine and phenylalanine, the CDR3 has 15 amino acids. CDR3 DNA only is kept here, 45 bases in frame from base 1. Trimming takes 6 bases from V and 1 base from J, and the germline ends sit 12 bases apart. The germline V gene provides CDR1 WSHSY and CDR2 SAAADI.